The rows below give T cell receptor beta chains drawn from one sample of a study of blood T cell repertoires in COVID-19. TCRdb's table, derived via immunoSEQ multiplex PCR, lists solely in-frame clones and lacks some. The sample shows roughly 200,000 clones, 84% of them seen only once. Sequences were obtained from peripheral blood. The receptors derive from a human donor in a cohort sampled during active COVID-19. Both conserved end residues are part of each CDR3. D genes are given only for firm matches. Some rows mark clone size as missing; the rest say once, few, many or name a class of expanded clone.

size,length,J,D,V,CDR3,DNA
-,14,TRBJ1-2,TRBD1,TRBV28,CASRAGQGGKGYTF,TGTGCCAGCAGAGCAGGACAGGGAGGGAAGGGCTACACCTTC
-,16,TRBJ1-4,-,TRBV5-1,CASSSGTSGYNEKLFF,TGCGCCAGCAGCTCGGGAACTTCGGGCTACAATGAAAAACTGTTTTTT
-,14,TRBJ1-2,TRBD1,TRBV19,CASTPDRDRGGYTF,TGTGCCAGTACCCCAGACCGGGACAGAGGGGGCTACACCTTC
-,15,TRBJ1-5,-,TRBV2,CASSVGGHPNQPQHF,TGTGCCAGCAGTGTCGGGGGGCATCCTAATCAGCCCCAGCATTTT
-,16,TRBJ1-1,-,TRBV28,CASSPPEAGSRTEAFF,TGTGCCAGCAGTCCACCCGAGGCAGGGTCTCGCACTGAAGCTTTCTTT
-,13,TRBJ1-2,-,TRBV4-1,CASSQDLHYGYTF,TGCGCCAGCAGCCAAGATCTCCACTATGGCTACACCTTC
once,13,TRBJ2-3,-,TRBV29-1,CSVPRASTDTQYF,TGCAGCGTTCCGCGGGCGAGCACAGATACGCAGTATTTT
-,18,TRBJ2-5,TRBD2,TRBV5-1,CASSSGLAGGLNRETQYF,TGCGCCAGCAGCTCCGGACTAGCGGGAGGACTAAACCGGGAGACCCAGTACTTC
-,12,TRBJ2-5,TRBD1,TRBV28,CASRQGDETQYF,TGTGCCAGCAGGCAGGGGGACGAGACCCAGTACTTC
-,13,TRBJ1-1,-,TRBV28,CASSFLGGTEAFF,TGTGCCAGCAGTTTTCTAGGCGGGACTGAAGCTTTCTTT
-,16,TRBJ2-7,TRBD2,TRBV15,CATSRVGLAETYEQYF,TGTGCCACCAGCAGAGTAGGACTAGCGGAGACCTACGAGCAGTACTTC
-,15,TRBJ2-7,TRBD2,TRBV5-1,CASSPGLARGYEQYF,TGCGCCAGCAGCCCGGGACTAGCGCGTGGGTACGAGCAGTACTTC
-,14,TRBJ1-5,TRBD1,TRBV28,CASSGAGGNQPQHF,TGTGCCAGCAGCGGCGCAGGGGGGAATCAGCCCCAGCATTTT
-,16,TRBJ1-4,TRBD1,TRBV10-1,CASSETGVHGNEKLFF,TGCGCCAGCAGTGAGACAGGGGTTCATGGTAATGAAAAACTGTTTTTT
-,13,TRBJ1-2,-,TRBV18,CASSPWESGGYTF,TGTGCCAGCTCACCTTGGGAGTCTGGTGGCTACACCTTC
-,16,TRBJ1-5,TRBD1,TRBV28,CASSLLSRGRGQPQHF,TGTGCCAGCAGTTTACTATCCAGGGGGCGAGGTCAGCCCCAGCATTTT
-,13,TRBJ2-1,-,TRBV7-2,CASSLDPNNEQFF,TGTGCCAGCAGCTTAGACCCTAACAATGAGCAGTTCTTC